This entry lists 13 T cell receptor beta chains sequenced from one sample in a study of cytomegalovirus exposure and HLA in healthy donors. The table came from immunoSEQ multiplex PCR; TCRdb's copy has only in-frame clones and leaves some out. Here the sample spans 250,000 to 400,000 clones, 88% being singletons. The sample consisted of PBMCs. Receptor source: a man aged 25-40 years in good health and CMV-seronegative.

The V call is TRBV11-3, the J call TRBJ2-1, with 14 bases fitting TRBD2. In germline, CDR1 is SGHNT, CDR2 YENEEA. CDR3 length equals 18 residues. V lost 5 bases, J lost 4 bases, and 10 bases stayed unmatched. CDR3 protein: CASSPRTSGGQEYNEQFF. The CDR3 DNA follows: TGTGCCAGCAGCCCGAGGACTAGCGGGGGGCAGGAATACAATGAGCAGTTCTTC.

The rearrangement uses TRBV27 and TRBJ2-7; 9 nucleotides match TRBD1. CDR1 and CDR2 from the germline V gene are MNHEY and SMNVEV (reference sequence). The CDR3 covers 15 residues. Trimming took 2 bases from V and 4 from J; bases not matched to a gene: 6. CDR3 residues: CASSLVGTGRYEQYF. The CDR3 DNA follows: TGTGCCAGCAGTTTAGTCGGGACAGGGCGTTACGAGCAGTACTTC.

J is TRBJ1-5 and V is TRBV6-5; 9 bases line up with TRBD1. CDR1 is MNHEY and CDR2 is SVGAGI in the germline V gene. Trimming cost V 9 bases and J 5 bases; bases outside gene matches: 2. This CDR3 comprises 12 residues. The CDR3 loop is CASRDRDQPQHF. CDR3 bases: TGTGCCAGTAGGGACAGGGATCAGCCCCAGCATTTT.

CDR3 nucleotide sequence: TGTGCCAGCAGCTTGGAGGGACTAGCTAGCTCCTACGAGCAGTACTTC. Translation: CASSLEGLASSYEQYF. The gene calls are TRBV5-6 and TRBJ2-7, with 9 bases matching TRBD2. V dropped 0 bases and J dropped 0; count of bases not matched to a gene: 4. The CDR3 loop spans 16 amino acids. Germline-derived CDR1 and CDR2 are SGHDT and YYEEEE.

The chain uses TRBV1 and TRBJ1-5. TRBV1 is described as a pseudogene. The CDR3 has 17 amino acids. CDR3 in DNA: TGCACCAGCAGCCAAGGGGCAGGTCAGGAGGTAGATCAGCCCCAGCATTTT. Translating it yields CTSSQGAGQEVDQPQHF.

The chain employs TRBV27 and TRBJ2-1; 11 nucleotides line up with TRBD2. Germline-derived CDR1 and CDR2 are MNHEY and SMNVEV (reference sequence). The CDR3 loop spans 15 amino acids. The ends lost 5 bases at V and 4 bases at J; junction bases unmatched: 4. The CDR3: CASSDSGGEYNEQFF. The CDR3 bases are TGTGCCAGCAGTGATAGCGGGGGGGAGTACAATGAGCAGTTCTTC.

The chain is built from TRBV5-1 and TRBJ1-4; D uncertain. Germline V lookup: CDR1 SGHRS, CDR2 YFSETQ. The CDR3 has 11 amino acids. The V and J ends lost 4 bases and 8 bases respectively, with 6 bases between them. The CDR3 region is CASSPGEKLFF. As DNA, the CDR3 is TGCGCCAGCAGCCCAGGAGAAAAACTGTTTTTT.

The chain uses TRBV6-1 and TRBJ2-7; the D gene is possibly TRBD2 (5 bases). CDR1 is MNHNS and CDR2 is SASEGT in the germline V gene. V was trimmed by 2 bases and J by 1 base, leaving 18 bases between them. CDR3 length: 17 amino acids. CDR3 DNA sequence: TGTGCCAGCAGTGAAACGATAATGAGGGATGGGTCCTACGAGCAGTACTTC. Its protein product is CASSETIMRDGSYEQYF.

This clone has only one observation. The chain's CDR3 is CAISDTSGSDTQYF. In DNA form, the CDR3 reads TGTGCCATCAGTGATACTAGCGGTAGCGATACGCAGTATTTT. The chain has TRBV10-3 and TRBJ2-3; 8 nucleotides align to TRBD2. Germline trimming cut 3 bases from V and 6 bases from J; bases unmatched to any gene: 5. CDR1 and CDR2 from the germline V gene are ENHRY and SYGVKD. CDR3 length: 14 residues.

This sequence joins TRBV5-6 and TRBJ1-1, with 10 nucleotides matching TRBD1. The trim removed 10 bases at V and 7 bases at J, leaving 13 bases unmatched. The CDR3 sequence is 14 residues long. CDR1 SGHDT and CDR2 YYEEEE come from the germline V gene. The CDR3 here is CASLGTGEGGEAFF. The CDR3 coding sequence is TGTGCCTCCCTTGGGACAGGGGAGGGAGGTGAAGCTTTCTTT.

This rearrangement joins TRBV7-9 to TRBJ1-2; a weak D match, TRBD1 (5 bases). Trimming took off 2 bases at V and 1 base at J, with 14 bases between the two ends. Germline V gene data show CDR1 as SEHNR and CDR2 as FQNEAQ (reference sequence). The CDR3 loop spans 16 amino acids. CDR3 bases: TGTGCCAGCAGCTTATCAACCAGGGAGGATAACTATGGCTACACCTTC. It is translated as CASSLSTREDNYGYTF. Full variable domain (rest looked up from reference TRBV7-9 and TRBJ1-2): DTGVSQNPRHKITKRGQNVTFRCDPISEHNRLYWYRQTLGQGPEFLTYFQNEAQLEKSRLLSDRFSAERPKGSFSTLEIQRTEQGDSAMYLCASSLSTREDNYGYTFGSGTRLTVV.

Here the CDR3 reads CAIRATGAASNYGYTF. The CDR3 nucleotides are TGTGCCATCAGGGCGACAGGGGCAGCTTCTAACTATGGCTACACCTTC. This chain links TRBV10-3 with TRBJ1-2, with TRBD1 matching 8 bases. V was pared by 6 bases and J by 0 bases, with 9 bases of the junction left unmatched. Germline CDR1 and CDR2: ENHRY and SYGVKD. The CDR3 has 16 amino acids.

The V and J genes are TRBV19 and TRBJ2-3; D is perhaps TRBD2 (5 bases). Per the germline V gene, CDR1 is LNHDA and CDR2 is SQIVND (reference sequence). CDR3 length equals 13 residues. The CDR3 here is CATNGRGTDTQYF. The DNA for the CDR3 is TGTGCAACCAACGGGCGGGGCACAGATACGCAGTATTTT.